The 8 T cell receptor beta chains given below trace back to one sample, sequenced in a study of response to subunit inactivated influenza vaccine. From the RT-PCR reads, TCRdb called clonotypes with MiXCR, one entry per CDR3 protein. The table includes about 500,000 distinct CDR3 sequences, approximately 7.2% detected once. The specimen comprised PBMCs from blood, sampled roughly 24 months after vaccination. The receptors originated from a man aged 45-69 years who received an inactivated influenza vaccine.

This clonotype was counted at least ten times. The V and J genes are TRBV7-2 and TRBJ2-3; the D gene is possibly TRBD1 (6 bases). V was trimmed by 5 bases and J by 3 bases, leaving 9 bases between them. This CDR3 is built from 13 residues. Per the germline V gene, CDR1 is SGHTA and CDR2 is FQGNSA. The CDR3 protein is CASSNRATDTQYF. As DNA, the CDR3 is TGTGCCAGCAGCAACAGGGCGACAGATACGCAGTATTTT.

The sample holds a few counts of this clonotype. This sequence joins TRBV6-1 and TRBJ1-5, with TRBD1 matching 7 bases. This CDR3 region has 16 residues. The J segment lost 0 bases and the V segment lost 5 bases, leaving 7 bases of the junction unmatched. From germline, CDR1 is MNHNS and CDR2 SASEGT. In nucleotides, the CDR3 is TGTGCCAGCAGTAGTGGGACAGTTAATAGCAATCAGCCCCAGCATTTT. Its translation is CASSSGTVNSNQPQHF.

This chain uses TRBV10-3 with TRBJ1-3, with a weak D call TRBD1 (5 bases). V was trimmed by 10 bases and J by 0 bases, leaving 10 bases between them. CDR3 length: 13 amino acids. Germline CDR1 ENHRY, CDR2 SYGVKD. CDR3 protein: CATRDSSGNTIYF. The DNA of the CDR3 is TGTGCCACCAGGGATAGCTCTGGAAACACCATATATTTT.

This clonotype has only a few counts. The chain recombines TRBV7-2 with TRBJ2-2, with a tentative D call TRBD1 (6 bases). The V gene's germline CDR1 is SGHTA and CDR2 FQGNSA. The ends were cut back, 4 bases at V and 1 base at J, with 10 bases in the middle. The CDR3 covers 15 residues. This CDR3 reads CASSSSGVNTGELFF. The CDR3 DNA reads as TGTGCCAGCAGCTCCTCAGGGGTGAACACCGGGGAGCTGTTTTTT.

DNA of the CDR3: TGCAGTGCTAGCGGTCCGGTCACCAATGAAAAACTGTTTTTT. Its translation is CSASGPVTNEKLFF. The chain recombines TRBV20-1 with TRBJ1-4; the D is unclear. Germline loops: CDR1 DFQATT, CDR2 SNEGSKA (reference sequence). Deletions cut 3 bases from V and 5 bases from J, with 13 bases between. This CDR3 region has 14 residues.

The rearrangement joins TRBV20-1 to TRBJ1-6, with D possibly being TRBD1 (5 bases). The germline gives CDR1 DFQATT, CDR2 SNEGSKA (reference sequence). The germline V and J ends were trimmed by 6 bases and 5 bases, with 11 bases remaining between them. The CDR3 contains 13 residues. CDR3 protein: CSAVDTHNSPLHF. CDR3 in DNA: TGCAGTGCGGTGGACACGCATAATTCACCCCTCCACTTT.

This clonotype has ten or more counts. The chain couples TRBV12-3 or TRBV12-4 to TRBJ1-1; 8 bases match TRBD1. The trim removed 3 bases at V and 6 bases at J, leaving 3 bases unmatched. The CDR3 extends over 13 amino acids. Here the CDR3 DNA reads TGTGCCAGCAGTTTCGGACAGGGAGCTGAAGCTTTCTTT. It yields the protein CASSFGQGAEAFF.

The chain recombines TRBV6-2 or TRBV6-3 with TRBJ1-2; perhaps TRBD1 as D (6 bases). The CDR3 is 10 residues long. CDR1 and CDR2 from the germline V gene are MNHEY and SVGEGT. V lost 11 bases to trimming and J lost 8 bases, with 12 bases between them. The CDR3 nucleotides are TGTGCCGTCAGGGGATACGGCTACACCTTC. Amino acid sequence: CAVRGYGYTF.